This entry lists 12 T cell receptor beta chains sequenced from one sample in a study of CD8 T cells in ankylosing spondylitis. TCRdb passed the 5' RACE reads through MiXCR, listing each CDR3 protein once. The sample lists 150,000 to 200,000 distinct CDR3 sequences; 18% were seen once. Source material: blood, either unsorted or a sorted T cell fraction (not recorded which). The receptors come from a male donor aged 10 to 30 with ankylosing spondylitis or in good health (not recorded which).

This clonotype was seen at least ten times. The CDR3 here is CASSLIWDSQETQYF. CDR3 in DNA: TGTGCCAGCAGTTTGATATGGGACAGCCAAGAGACCCAGTACTTC. V and J are TRBV12-3 or TRBV12-4 and TRBJ2-5; 7 bases match TRBD1. This CDR3 has 15 amino acids. J gave up 1 base and V 3 bases, and 5 bases lay outside the gene matches.

Only one count was recorded for this clonotype. The rearrangement uses TRBV27 and TRBJ2-7; 7 bases align to TRBD2. Germline assignment: CDR1 MNHEY and CDR2 SMNVEV (reference sequence). The CDR3 is made up of 14 amino acids. With V trimmed by 3 bases and J by 6 bases, 8 bases remained unmatched. The CDR3 is CASSLEGRAREQYF. The CDR3 coding sequence is TGTGCCAGCAGTTTGGAGGGGAGGGCCCGCGAGCAGTACTTC.

This clonotype has ten or more counts. The chain recombines TRBV12-3 or TRBV12-4 with TRBJ2-3, with a weak D call TRBD1 (5 bases). The CDR3 extends over 14 amino acids. The V gene lost 3 bases and the J gene lost 2 bases, with 9 bases spanning the gap. CDR3 region: CASSLGQYTDTQYF. As DNA, the CDR3 is TGTGCCAGCAGTTTGGGGCAGTACACAGATACGCAGTATTTT.

This clonotype was seen many times. V is TRBV5-5 and J is TRBJ2-2, with D unclear. Germline V gene lookup returns CDR1 SGHKS and CDR2 YYEKEE (reference sequence). This CDR3 has 15 residues. V lost 0 bases to trimming and J lost 6 bases, with 12 bases between them. This CDR3 reads CASSLVAASAGELFF. The CDR3 coding sequence is TGTGCCAGCAGCTTGGTGGCAGCTTCTGCCGGGGAGCTGTTTTTT.

This clonotype showed up many times. The chain uses TRBV27 and TRBJ2-5, with a tentative D call TRBD1 (5 bases). Trimming left V 0 bases short and J 1 base short, with 12 bases between. Per germline, CDR1 MNHEY and CDR2 SMNVEV (reference sequence). The CDR3 sequence is 16 residues long. The CDR3 loop reads CASSLSQGDPQETQYF. The CDR3 DNA reads as TGTGCCAGCAGTTTATCCCAGGGCGATCCCCAAGAGACCCAGTACTTC.

Many counts were recorded for this clonotype. V and J are TRBV7-9 and TRBJ2-3, with a tentative D call TRBD1 (6 bases). The length of the CDR3 is 13 residues. Germline-derived CDR1 and CDR2 are SEHNR and FQNEAQ (reference sequence). V was clipped by 5 bases and J by 4 bases, with 10 bases between them. The CDR3 DNA is TGTGCCAGCAGCCGAAACAGGGCAGATACGCAGTATTTT. It codes for CASSRNRADTQYF.

This clonotype occurred many times. The rearrangement links TRBV5-1 to TRBJ1-1; possibly TRBD1 for D (5 bases). The V end lost 0 bases, the J end lost 0 bases, and 6 bases lay between the germline ends. This CDR3 has 14 amino acids. Per germline, CDR1 SGHRS and CDR2 YFSETQ. The CDR3 DNA follows: TGCGCCAGCAGCTTGGGGGACTTGAACACTGAAGCTTTCTTT. It codes for CASSLGDLNTEAFF.

This clonotype was seen a handful of times. The chain carries TRBV20-1 and TRBJ1-1, with D tentatively TRBD1 (6 bases). Trimming cost V 7 bases and J 3 bases, with 18 bases left between them. Germline CDR1 and CDR2: DFQATT and SNEGSKA (reference sequence). The CDR3 sequence is 14 residues long. In nucleotides, the CDR3 is TGCAGTGGGGGCAGGGGAATTATCGACACTGAAGCTTTCTTT. Translated: CSGGRGIIDTEAFF.

This clonotype was counted ten times or more. V gene TRBV29-1 combines with J gene TRBJ2-6, with no clear D. Germline V gene data show CDR1 as SQVTM and CDR2 as ANQGSEA. Trimming took 6 bases from V and 4 from J, leaving 7 bases between them. This CDR3 region has 12 residues. The CDR3, as DNA: TGCAGCGTCCTAATGGGGGCCAACGTCCTGACTTTC. Its translation: CSVLMGANVLTF.

The CDR3 bases are TGTGCCAGCAGCATGACAGGGGGAAGCACAGATACGCAGTATTTT. This translates into CASSMTGGSTDTQYF. The chain is built from TRBV7-6 and TRBJ2-3; TRBD1 matches at 9 bases. From germline, CDR1 is SGHVS and CDR2 FNYEAQ. CDR3 length equals 15 residues. Losses at the gene ends were 5 bases for V and 0 bases for J; bases not matched to a gene: 3.

This clonotype was observed at least ten times. The CDR3 DNA sequence: TGTGCCAGCAGTGCAATACGACGGATCTCCTATAATTCACCCCTCCACTTT. It translates to CASSAIRRISYNSPLHF. J is TRBJ1-6 and V is TRBV2; D not resolved. The CDR3 totals 17 residues. Trimming took off 4 bases at V and 0 bases at J, with 13 bases between the two ends. CDR1 SNHLY and CDR2 FYNNEI come from the germline V gene.

This clonotype was counted ten times or more. The chain is built from TRBV27 and TRBJ2-1; 7 bases align to TRBD2. Germline V gene data show CDR1 as MNHEY and CDR2 as SMNVEV (reference sequence). Trimming at V came to 5 bases and at J to 7 bases, leaving 14 bases not matched to a gene. The CDR3 covers 16 residues. CDR3 in DNA: TGTGCCAGCAGTCGATTGGGGGGAGGGATACAAAATGAGCAGTTCTTC. Its protein is CASSRLGGGIQNEQFF.